These 14 T cell receptor beta chains were all obtained from the same sample, sequenced in a study of cytomegalovirus exposure and HLA in healthy donors. Vbeta (60) and Jbeta (13) primers were used in the PCR. Sequencing was performed with immunoSEQ multiplex PCR; in TCRdb, only in-frame clones are kept and a portion is missing. Found here are 95,000 to 150,000 clones; the top ten clones hold under 2.5%. The sample was PBMCs. These receptors were obtained from a man aged 35-49 years in good health and CMV-seronegative.

The chain joins TRBV5-1 to TRBJ2-3; D remains unclear. Trimming left V 2 bases short and J 1 base short, with 5 bases between. The CDR3 loop spans 13 amino acids. Germline CDR1 is SGHRS and CDR2 is YFSETQ. The CDR3 nucleotides are TGCGCCAGCAGCTTAACAGGCACAGATACGCAGTATTTT. Amino acid sequence: CASSLTGTDTQYF.

The chain joins TRBV7-8 to TRBJ2-7, with a possible D match to TRBD2 (6 bases). The CDR3 loop spans 14 amino acids. Germline V gives CDR1 SGHVS, CDR2 FQNEAQ. V shed 4 bases and J shed 5 bases, with 15 bases lying between them. The DNA of the CDR3 is TGTGCCAGCAGCTCCCTTGGGCGGGACCACGAGCAGTACTTC. This encodes CASSSLGRDHEQYF.

The genes are TRBV11-2 and TRBJ1-5; 9 nucleotides line up with TRBD1. With V trimmed by 5 bases and J by 5 bases, 10 bases remained unmatched. The CDR3 sequence is 16 residues long. Germline CDR1 reads SGHAT; CDR2 reads FQNNGV. Here the CDR3 reads CASSPLRGTGHQPQHF. CDR3 sequence (DNA): TGTGCCAGCAGCCCACTACGCGGGACAGGGCATCAGCCCCAGCATTTT.

The gene calls are TRBV6-1 and TRBJ1-5; 8 bases align to TRBD1. CDR1 MNHNS and CDR2 SASEGT come from the germline V gene. This CDR3 contains 14 residues. Germline trimming cut 6 bases from V and 5 bases from J; bases unmatched to any gene: 6. This CDR3 is CASSAQGDYQPQHF. The CDR3 bases are TGTGCCAGCAGCGCACAGGGGGATTATCAGCCCCAGCATTTT.

This CDR3 is CASSEATVYQPQHF. DNA for the CDR3: TGTGCCAGCAGTGAAGCGACAGTATATCAGCCCCAGCATTTT. The chain employs TRBV6-1 and TRBJ1-5; the D gene is possibly TRBD1 (5 bases). V shed 0 bases and J shed 5 bases, with 8 bases lying between them. Germline V gene lookup returns CDR1 MNHNS and CDR2 SASEGT. This CDR3 spans 14 amino acids.

The rearrangement uses TRBV5-6 and TRBJ2-7; D is perhaps TRBD2 (5 bases). V lost 0 bases and J lost 2, with 9 bases in between. From germline, CDR1 is SGHDT and CDR2 YYEEEE. This CDR3 comprises 14 residues. CDR3 DNA: TGTGCCAGCAGCTTGGATCGGGGAGCCTACGAGCAGTACTTC. Translation gives CASSLDRGAYEQYF.

The chain recombines TRBV5-5 with TRBJ1-2, with D possibly being TRBD1 (6 bases). V dropped 3 bases and J dropped 3 bases, with 24 bases sitting between them. This CDR3 has 18 residues. Germline assignment: CDR1 SGHKS and CDR2 YYEKEE (reference sequence). The CDR3 nucleotides are TGTGCCAGCAGCTCCCTATATACTCAGGGGCATGGAGACTATGGCTACACCTTC. Protein: CASSSLYTQGHGDYGYTF.

The V gene is TRBV11-3, the J gene TRBJ2-7; 8 bases align to TRBD1. Germline V gene lookup returns CDR1 SGHNT and CDR2 YENEEA. The CDR3 spans 14 residues. J lost 3 bases, V lost 5 bases, and 6 bases had no gene match. Written as DNA, the CDR3 is TGTGCCAGCAGCCTCCGGGACAGGTACTACGAGCAGTACTTC. Amino acids: CASSLRDRYYEQYF.

This rearrangement joins TRBV10-2 to TRBJ2-7, with 11 bases aligning to TRBD2. Germline CDR1 WSHSY, CDR2 SAAADI. This CDR3 contains 15 residues. V lost 3 bases to trimming and J lost 6 bases; unmatched junction nucleotides: 7. CDR3 sequence (DNA): TGCGCCAGCAGTGATAGACTAGCGGGATATTCCGAGCAGTACTTC. Its translation is CASSDRLAGYSEQYF.

The chain uses TRBV13 and TRBJ1-5, with a tentative D call TRBD1 (6 bases). Trimming left V 2 bases short and J 6 bases short, with 11 bases between. Looked up from germline, CDR1 is PRHDT and CDR2 is FYEKMQ (reference sequence). The CDR3 is 14 amino acids. The CDR3 DNA reads as TGTGCCAGCAGCTTACAGGGGTCCGGTCAGCCCCAGCATTTT. Encoded protein: CASSLQGSGQPQHF.

The CDR3 region has the DNA TGTGCCAGCAGGATCCCCGGCTATGGCTACACCTTC. Translated, it gives CASRIPGYGYTF. The rearrangement joins TRBV6-5 to TRBJ1-2; no definite D call. The CDR3 spans 12 residues. Germline V gene data show CDR1 as MNHEY and CDR2 as SVGAGI. Trimming took 6 bases from V and 4 from J, leaving 9 bases between them.

The CDR3 here is CASSLVAGVFGTDTQYF. CDR3 DNA: TGTGCCAGCAGCTTAGTAGCGGGAGTTTTCGGCACAGATACGCAGTATTTT. The chain links TRBV7-2 to TRBJ2-3, with TRBD2 matching 9 bases. This CDR3 comprises 17 residues. Germline CDR1 reads SGHTA; CDR2 reads FQGNSA. V gave up 1 base and J gave up 1 base; unmatched junction bases: 6. Full variable domain (outside the CDR3, taken from reference TRBV7-2 and TRBJ2-3): GAGVSQSPSNKVTEKGKDVELRCDPISGHTALYWYRQSLGQGLEFLIYFQGNSAPDKSGLPSDRFSAERTGGSVSTLTIQRTQQEDSAVYLCASSLVAGVFGTDTQYFGPGTRLTVL.

V is TRBV19 and J is TRBJ1-3; D is perhaps TRBD1 (5 bases). This CDR3 has 17 amino acids. V lost 6 bases and J 0 bases, leaving 18 bases between the germline ends. Germline V lookup: CDR1 LNHDA, CDR2 SQIVND (reference sequence). The CDR3 nucleotides read TGTGCCAGTAGCCCCCTCGCGGGGGGTCTCTCTGGAAACACCATATATTTT. Translation: CASSPLAGGLSGNTIYF.

This chain links TRBV11-2 with TRBJ1-2; TRBD1 aligns across 8 bases. In germline, CDR1 is SGHAT, CDR2 FQNNGV. V was pared by 4 bases and J by 6 bases, with 10 bases of the junction left unmatched. The CDR3 is 15 residues long. DNA of the CDR3: TGTGCCAGCAGCTCCTTAAGACAGGGGAGGGATGGCTACACCTTC. It encodes CASSSLRQGRDGYTF.